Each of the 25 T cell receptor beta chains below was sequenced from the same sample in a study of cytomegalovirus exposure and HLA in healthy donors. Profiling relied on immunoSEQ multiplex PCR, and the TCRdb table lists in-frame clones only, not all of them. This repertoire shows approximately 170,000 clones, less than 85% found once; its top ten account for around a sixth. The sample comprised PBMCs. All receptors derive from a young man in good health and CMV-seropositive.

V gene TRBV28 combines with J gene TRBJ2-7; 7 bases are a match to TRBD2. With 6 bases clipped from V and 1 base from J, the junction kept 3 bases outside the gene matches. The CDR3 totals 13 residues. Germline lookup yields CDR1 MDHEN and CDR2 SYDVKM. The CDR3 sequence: CASRVAGSYEQYF. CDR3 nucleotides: TGTGCCAGCAGGGTAGCGGGTTCCTACGAGCAGTACTTC.

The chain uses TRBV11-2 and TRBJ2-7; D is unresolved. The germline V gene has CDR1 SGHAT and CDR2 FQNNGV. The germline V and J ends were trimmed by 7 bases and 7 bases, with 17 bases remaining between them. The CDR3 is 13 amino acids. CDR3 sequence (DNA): TGTGCCAGCAAATGGGCAGGTAGAGTGGAGCAGTACTTC. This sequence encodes CASKWAGRVEQYF.

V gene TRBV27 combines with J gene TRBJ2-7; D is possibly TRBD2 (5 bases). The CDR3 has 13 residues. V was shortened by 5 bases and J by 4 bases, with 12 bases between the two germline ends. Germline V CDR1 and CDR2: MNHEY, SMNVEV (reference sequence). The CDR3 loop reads CASSPAGTYEQYF. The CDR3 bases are TGTGCCAGCAGTCCCGCGGGCACGTACGAGCAGTACTTC.

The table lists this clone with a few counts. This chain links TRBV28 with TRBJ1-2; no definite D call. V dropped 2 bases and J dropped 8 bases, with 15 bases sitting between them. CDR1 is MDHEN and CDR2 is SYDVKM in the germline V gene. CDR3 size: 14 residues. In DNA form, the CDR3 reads TGTGCCAGCAGTTTAGGCCGGAGTGCTATCGGCTACACCTTC. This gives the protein CASSLGRSAIGYTF.

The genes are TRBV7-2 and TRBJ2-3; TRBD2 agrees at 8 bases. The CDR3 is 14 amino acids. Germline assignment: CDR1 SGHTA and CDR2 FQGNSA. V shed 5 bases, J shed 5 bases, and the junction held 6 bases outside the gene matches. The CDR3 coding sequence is TGTGCCAGCAGCGGGGGCGGGGGGCGAGATACGCAGTATTTT. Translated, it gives CASSGGGGRDTQYF.

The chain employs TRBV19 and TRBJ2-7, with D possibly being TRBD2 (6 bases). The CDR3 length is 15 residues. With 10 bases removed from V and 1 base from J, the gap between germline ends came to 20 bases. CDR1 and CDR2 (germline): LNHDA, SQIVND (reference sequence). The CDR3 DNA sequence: TGTGCCACCAATAAAGGGACTCAAGATTCCTACGAGCAGTACTTC. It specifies CATNKGTQDSYEQYF.

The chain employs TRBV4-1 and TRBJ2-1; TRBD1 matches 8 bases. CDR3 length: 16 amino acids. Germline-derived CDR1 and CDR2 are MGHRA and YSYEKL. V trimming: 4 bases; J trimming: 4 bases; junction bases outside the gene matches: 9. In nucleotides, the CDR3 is TGCGCCAGCAGCCCGCCGGACAGGGTACTATACAATGAGCAGTTCTTC. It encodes CASSPPDRVLYNEQFF.

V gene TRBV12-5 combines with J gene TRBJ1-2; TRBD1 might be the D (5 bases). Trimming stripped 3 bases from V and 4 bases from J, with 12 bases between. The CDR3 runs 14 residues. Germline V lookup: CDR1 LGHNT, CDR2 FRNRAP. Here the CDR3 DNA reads TGTGCTAGTGGTTTATGGGGGGGGAGCTATGGCTACACCTTC. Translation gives CASGLWGGSYGYTF.

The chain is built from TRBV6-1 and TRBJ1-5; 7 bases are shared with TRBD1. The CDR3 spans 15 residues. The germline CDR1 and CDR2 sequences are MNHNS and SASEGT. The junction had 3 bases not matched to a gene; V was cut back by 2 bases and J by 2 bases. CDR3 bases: TGTGCCAGCAGTGAACTAGACAGGGGCAATCAGCCCCAGCATTTT. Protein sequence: CASSELDRGNQPQHF.

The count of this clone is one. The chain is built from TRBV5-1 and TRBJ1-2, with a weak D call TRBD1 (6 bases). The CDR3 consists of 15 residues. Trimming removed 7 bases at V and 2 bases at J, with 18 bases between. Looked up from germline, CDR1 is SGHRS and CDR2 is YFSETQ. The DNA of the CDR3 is TGCGCCAGCTCGAACGGGGCAGGGGAGAACTATGGCTACACCTTC. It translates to CASSNGAGENYGYTF.

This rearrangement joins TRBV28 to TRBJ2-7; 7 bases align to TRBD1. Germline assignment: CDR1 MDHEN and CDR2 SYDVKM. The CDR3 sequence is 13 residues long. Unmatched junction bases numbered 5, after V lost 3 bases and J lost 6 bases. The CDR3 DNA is TGTGCCAGCAGTTTCAACAGGGGCCCCGAGCAGTACTTC. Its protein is CASSFNRGPEQYF.

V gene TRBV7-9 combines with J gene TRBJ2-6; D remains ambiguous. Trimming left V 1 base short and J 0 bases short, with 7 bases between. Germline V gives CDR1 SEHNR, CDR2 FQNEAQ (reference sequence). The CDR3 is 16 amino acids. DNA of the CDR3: TGTGCCAGCAGCTTAGGCCAGAACTCTGGGGCCAACGTCCTGACTTTC. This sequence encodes CASSLGQNSGANVLTF.

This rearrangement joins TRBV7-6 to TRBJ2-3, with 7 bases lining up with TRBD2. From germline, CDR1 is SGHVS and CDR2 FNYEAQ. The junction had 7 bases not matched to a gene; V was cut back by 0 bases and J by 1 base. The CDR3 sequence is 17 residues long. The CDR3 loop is CASSLASAGRGTDTQYF. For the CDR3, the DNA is TGTGCCAGCAGCTTAGCGTCGGCGGGGAGGGGCACAGATACGCAGTATTTT.

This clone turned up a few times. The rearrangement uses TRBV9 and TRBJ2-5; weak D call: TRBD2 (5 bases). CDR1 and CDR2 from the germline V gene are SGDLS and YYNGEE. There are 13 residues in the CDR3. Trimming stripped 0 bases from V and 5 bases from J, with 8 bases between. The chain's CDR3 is CASSVVGGETQYF. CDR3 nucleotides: TGTGCCAGCAGCGTAGTCGGCGGGGAGACCCAGTACTTC. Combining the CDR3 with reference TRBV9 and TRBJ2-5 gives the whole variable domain DSGVTQTPKHLITATGQRVTLRCSPRSGDLSVYWYQQSLDQGLQFLIQYYNGEERAKGNILERFSAQQFPDLHSELNLSSLELGDSALYFCASSVVGGETQYFGPGTRLLVL.

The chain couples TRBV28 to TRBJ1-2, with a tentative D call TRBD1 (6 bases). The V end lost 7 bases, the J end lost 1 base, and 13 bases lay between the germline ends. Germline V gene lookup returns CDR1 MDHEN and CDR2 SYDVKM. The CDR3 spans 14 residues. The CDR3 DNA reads TGTGCCAGCAAAGGGGAGGGGGTTAACTATGGCTACACCTTC. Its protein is CASKGEGVNYGYTF.

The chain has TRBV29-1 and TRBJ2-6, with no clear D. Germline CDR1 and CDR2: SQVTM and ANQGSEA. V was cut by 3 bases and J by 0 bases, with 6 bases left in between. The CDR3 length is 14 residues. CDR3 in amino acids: CSVDKLSGANVLTF. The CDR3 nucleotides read TGCAGCGTTGACAAACTCTCTGGGGCCAACGTCCTGACTTTC.

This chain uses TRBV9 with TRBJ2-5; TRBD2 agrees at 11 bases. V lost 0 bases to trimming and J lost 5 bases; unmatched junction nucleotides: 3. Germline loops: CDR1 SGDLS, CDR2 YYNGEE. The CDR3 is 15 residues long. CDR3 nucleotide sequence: TGTGCCAGCAGCGTAGCTACTAGCGGGAGTGAGACCCAGTACTTC. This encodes CASSVATSGSETQYF.

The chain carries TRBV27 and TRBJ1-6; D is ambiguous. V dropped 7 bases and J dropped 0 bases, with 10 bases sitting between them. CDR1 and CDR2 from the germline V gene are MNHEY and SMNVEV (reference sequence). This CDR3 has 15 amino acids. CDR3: CASTLLSSYNSPLHF. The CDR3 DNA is TGTGCCAGCACCCTATTGAGCTCCTATAATTCACCCCTCCACTTT.

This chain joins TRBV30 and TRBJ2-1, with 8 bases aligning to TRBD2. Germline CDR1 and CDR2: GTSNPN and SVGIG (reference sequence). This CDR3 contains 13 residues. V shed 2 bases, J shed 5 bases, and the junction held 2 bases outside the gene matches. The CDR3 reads CAWSREGNNEQFF. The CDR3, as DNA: TGTGCCTGGAGTCGGGAGGGAAACAATGAGCAGTTCTTC.

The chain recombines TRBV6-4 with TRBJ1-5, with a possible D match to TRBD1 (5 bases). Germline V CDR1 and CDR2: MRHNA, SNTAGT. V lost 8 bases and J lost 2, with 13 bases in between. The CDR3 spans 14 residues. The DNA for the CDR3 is TGTGCCAGCCAGGGCACAGAAGGCAATCAGCCCCAGCATTTT. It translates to CASQGTEGNQPQHF.

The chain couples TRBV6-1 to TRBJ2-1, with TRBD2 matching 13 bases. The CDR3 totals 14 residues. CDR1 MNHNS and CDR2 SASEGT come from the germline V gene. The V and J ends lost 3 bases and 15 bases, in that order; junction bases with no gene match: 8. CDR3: CASSDGLAGDDMFF. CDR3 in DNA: TGTGCCAGCAGTGACGGACTAGCGGGGGACGACATGTTCTTC.

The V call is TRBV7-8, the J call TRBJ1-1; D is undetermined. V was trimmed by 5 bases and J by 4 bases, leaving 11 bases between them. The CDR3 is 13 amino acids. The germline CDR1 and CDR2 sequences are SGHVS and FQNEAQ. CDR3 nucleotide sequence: TGTGCCAGCAGCCGCGGCCTCTCCACTGAAGCTTTCTTT. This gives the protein CASSRGLSTEAFF.

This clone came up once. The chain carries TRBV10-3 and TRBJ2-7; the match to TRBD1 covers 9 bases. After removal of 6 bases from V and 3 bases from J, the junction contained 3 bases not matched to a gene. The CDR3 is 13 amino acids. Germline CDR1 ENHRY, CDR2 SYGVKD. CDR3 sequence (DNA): TGTGCCATCAGGGGACAGGGAGGCTACGAGCAGTACTTC. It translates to CAIRGQGGYEQYF.

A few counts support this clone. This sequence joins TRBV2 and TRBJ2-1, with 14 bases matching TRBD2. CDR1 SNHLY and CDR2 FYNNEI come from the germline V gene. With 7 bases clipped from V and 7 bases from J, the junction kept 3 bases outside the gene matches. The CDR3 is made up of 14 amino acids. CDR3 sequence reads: CASTGTSGSNEQFF. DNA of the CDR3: TGTGCCAGCACTGGGACTAGCGGGAGTAATGAGCAGTTCTTC.

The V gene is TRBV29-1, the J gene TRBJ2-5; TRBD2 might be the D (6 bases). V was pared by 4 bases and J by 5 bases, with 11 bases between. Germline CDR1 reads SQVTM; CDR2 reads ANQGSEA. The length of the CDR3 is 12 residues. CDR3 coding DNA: TGCAGCGTTGTCGGGAGTCGGGAGACCCAGTACTTC. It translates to CSVVGSRETQYF.